The 7 T cell receptor beta chains listed next were all sequenced from one sample in a study of blood T cell repertoires in COVID-19. Repertoires were generated with immunoSEQ multiplex PCR, while TCRdb's copy carries only in-frame clones and drops some. The profile shows roughly 260,000 clones, about 87% of them singletons. Sequenced input: peripheral blood. The origin of the receptors is a woman between 40 and 55 years old with acute or convalescent COVID-19.

The chain uses TRBV4-1 and TRBJ2-1, with 9 bases matching TRBD2. In germline, CDR1 is MGHRA, CDR2 YSYEKL. V dropped 4 bases and J dropped 9; count of bases not matched to a gene: 10. The CDR3 runs to 15 residues. In DNA form, the CDR3 reads TGCGCCAGCAGCCGCGAAGCGGGGGGTAACGGTGAGCAGTTCTTC. Translated, it gives CASSREAGGNGEQFF.

The chain recombines TRBV5-5 with TRBJ1-6, with a tentative D call TRBD1 (5 bases). The CDR3 loop spans 19 amino acids. Between the trimmed V and J ends, which lost 0 bases and 10 bases, there was a span of 26 bases. Germline CDR1 and CDR2: SGHKS and YYEKEE (reference sequence). Written as DNA, the CDR3 is TGTGCCAGCAGCTTGGTCTGGTGGGGCCTCTCTCTAAATTTGTCACCCCTCCACTTT. Translating it yields CASSLVWWGLSLNLSPLHF. Filled out from reference TRBV5-5 and TRBJ1-6, the complete variable domain reads DAGVTQSPTHLIKTRGQQVTLRCSPISGHKSVSWYQQVLGQGPQFIFQYYEKEERGRGNFPDRFSARQFPNYSSELNVNALLLGDSALYLCASSLVWWGLSLNLSPLHFGNGTRLTVT.

This clone has a single count. CDR3 bases: TGTGCCAGCAGGCCGGAGACCATCAACTATGGCTACACCTTC. It specifies CASRPETINYGYTF. This chain links TRBV6-5 with TRBJ1-2; no clear D gene. With 6 bases removed from V and 2 bases from J, the gap between germline ends came to 13 bases. The germline V gene has CDR1 MNHEY and CDR2 SVGAGI. This CDR3 has 14 amino acids.

The V gene is TRBV7-3, the J gene TRBJ1-6, with D perhaps matching TRBD1 (6 bases). Trimming shortened V by 2 bases and J by 6 bases, and 11 bases separated the two germline ends. The CDR3 contains 15 residues. The germline gives CDR1 SGHTA, CDR2 FQGTGA. The CDR3 nucleotides read TGTGCCAGCAGCTTAGGGCAGGGGACTAATTCACCCCTCCACTTT. It codes for CASSLGQGTNSPLHF.

The chain combines TRBV6-6 with TRBJ1-2, with D possibly being TRBD1 (6 bases). Trimming left V 0 bases short and J 7 bases short, with 12 bases between. The CDR3 totals 14 residues. Germline CDR1 and CDR2: MNHNY and SVGAGI (reference sequence). The CDR3 is CASSYSGGGGGYTF. The CDR3, as DNA: TGTGCCAGCAGTTACTCGGGAGGGGGAGGTGGCTACACCTTC.

The rearrangement links TRBV7-2 to TRBJ2-1; 7 nucleotides agree with TRBD2. CDR1 and CDR2 from the germline V gene are SGHTA and FQGNSA. V shed 3 bases and J 1 base; nucleotides not matched to a gene: 6. The CDR3 loop spans 16 amino acids. Here the CDR3 DNA reads TGTGCCAGCAGCTTTCCGGCGGGGGATTCCTACAATGAGCAGTTCTTC. Encoded protein: CASSFPAGDSYNEQFF.

This chain links TRBV30 with TRBJ1-3; TRBD1 aligns across 8 bases. V trimming: 4 bases; J trimming: 2 bases; junction bases outside the gene matches: 10. The CDR3 extends over 16 amino acids. Per germline, CDR1 GTSNPN and CDR2 SVGIG (reference sequence). The CDR3 sequence: CAWIVQGASTGNTIYF. The CDR3 DNA is TGTGCCTGGATCGTCCAGGGGGCAAGTACTGGAAACACCATATATTTT.